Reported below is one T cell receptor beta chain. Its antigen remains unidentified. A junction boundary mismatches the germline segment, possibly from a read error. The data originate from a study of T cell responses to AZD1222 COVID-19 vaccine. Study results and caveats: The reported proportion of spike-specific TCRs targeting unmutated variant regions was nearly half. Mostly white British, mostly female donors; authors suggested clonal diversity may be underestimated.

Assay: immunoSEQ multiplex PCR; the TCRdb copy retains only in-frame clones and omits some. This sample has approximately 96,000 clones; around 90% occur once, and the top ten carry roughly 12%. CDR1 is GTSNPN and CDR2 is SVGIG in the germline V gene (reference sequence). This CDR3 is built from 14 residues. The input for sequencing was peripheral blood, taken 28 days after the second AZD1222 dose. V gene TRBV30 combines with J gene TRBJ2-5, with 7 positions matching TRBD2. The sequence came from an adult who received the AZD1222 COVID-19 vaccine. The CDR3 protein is CAWSRREGHETQYF. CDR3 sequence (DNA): TGCGCCTGGAGTCGGAGGGAGGGCCACGAGACCCAGTACTTC.